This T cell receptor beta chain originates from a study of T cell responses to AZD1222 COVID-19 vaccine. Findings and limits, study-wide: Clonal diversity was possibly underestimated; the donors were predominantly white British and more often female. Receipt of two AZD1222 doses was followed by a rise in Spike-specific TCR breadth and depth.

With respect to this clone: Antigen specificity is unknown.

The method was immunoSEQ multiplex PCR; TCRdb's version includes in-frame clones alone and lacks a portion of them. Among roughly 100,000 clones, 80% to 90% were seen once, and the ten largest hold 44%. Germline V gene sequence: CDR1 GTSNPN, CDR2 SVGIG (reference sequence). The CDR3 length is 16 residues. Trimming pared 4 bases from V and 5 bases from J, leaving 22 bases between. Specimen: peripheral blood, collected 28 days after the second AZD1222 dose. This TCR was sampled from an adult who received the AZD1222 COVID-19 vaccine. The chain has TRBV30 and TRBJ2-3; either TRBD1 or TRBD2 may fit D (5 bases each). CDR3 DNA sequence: TGTGCCTGGACCTCTGGGGTAGCGTTGGGGGTAGATACGCAGTATTTT. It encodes CAWTSGVALGVDTQYF.